The entry below gives a single T cell receptor (beta chain) sequence along with its context. Its antigen is currently unknown. Using immunoSEQ multiplex PCR, the repertoire was profiled, and TCRdb retains in-frame clones only, with some absent. The table shows some 70,000 clones, with 80% to 85% occurring only once. This record belongs to a study of OX40 agonist ivuxolimab in advanced cancers. General study findings and limits: Clonal expansion by week 6 occurred in CD4+ and CD8+ blood T cells (at 0.1 to 3.0 mg/kg).

Trimming at V came to 6 bases and at J to 4 bases, leaving 7 bases not matched to a gene. This CDR3 is built from 16 residues. Germline loops: CDR1 SGHTS, CDR2 YDEGEE. Sequenced here: CD4+ or CD8+ T cells sorted from blood, sampled in a trial of the OX40 agonist ivuxolimab. This chain links TRBV5-8 with TRBJ2-2, with 12 nucleotides matching TRBD1. This receptor was taken from an adult with an advanced solid tumor such as melanoma, head and neck, liver or kidney cancer. DNA for the CDR3: TGTGCCAGCAACAGTGGGACAGGGGGCTTCACCGGGGAGCTGTTTTTT. It codes for CASNSGTGGFTGELFF.